One and the same sample provided the 31 T cell receptor beta chains below, sequenced in a study of blood T cell repertoires in COVID-19. Clones were sequenced by immunoSEQ multiplex PCR, and TCRdb holds only the in-frame ones, with some missing. In the table there are about 140,000 clones, 90% of which are singletons. The sequenced material came from peripheral blood. These receptors originate from a woman older than 75 with acute or convalescent COVID-19.

The chain joins TRBV27 to TRBJ1-5, with 10 bases that match TRBD1. V lost 6 bases to trimming and J lost 5 bases; unmatched junction nucleotides: 4. The CDR3 runs to 14 residues. CDR1 MNHEY and CDR2 SMNVEV come from the germline V gene (reference sequence). The CDR3 sequence is CASRKGTGDQPQHF. DNA for the CDR3: TGTGCCAGCAGAAAAGGGACAGGGGATCAGCCCCAGCATTTT.

This clone was seen only once. This chain connects TRBV18 to TRBJ2-7; TRBD1 might be the D (6 bases). Germline loops: CDR1 KGHSH, CDR2 LQKENI. V was clipped by 4 bases and J by 2 bases, with 12 bases between them. There are 14 residues in the CDR3. The CDR3 protein is CASSLYRVPYEQYF. The CDR3 DNA reads TGTGCCAGCTCACTCTACAGGGTACCCTACGAGCAGTACTTC.

The rearrangement uses TRBV2 and TRBJ1-4, with D perhaps matching TRBD1 (5 bases). Trimming removed 2 bases at V and 1 base at J, with 11 bases between. CDR1 is SNHLY and CDR2 is FYNNEI in the germline V gene. CDR3 length equals 16 residues. The CDR3 nucleotides are TGTGCCAGCAGTGAACGGCTCGGACAAACTAATGAAAAACTGTTTTTT. Amino acids: CASSERLGQTNEKLFF.

The chain couples TRBV7-9 to TRBJ1-2; TRBD1 might be the D (5 bases). Germline CDR1 and CDR2: SEHNR and FQNEAQ (reference sequence). The CDR3 runs to 13 residues. The V end was cut by 8 bases, the J end by 4 bases, with 14 bases between. The CDR3 DNA reads as TGTGCCAGCCGCGGGGGAGCAGGCTATGGCTACACCTTC. Translating it yields CASRGGAGYGYTF.

The J gene is TRBJ2-2, the V gene TRBV9, with a possible D match to TRBD2 (6 bases). The CDR3 covers 14 residues. V gave up 3 bases and J gave up 5 bases, with 11 bases separating them. Germline assignment: CDR1 SGDLS and CDR2 YYNGEE. In DNA form, the CDR3 reads TGTGCCAGCAGCGCTGGGGGGAGGACCGGGGAGCTGTTTTTT. It translates to CASSAGGRTGELFF.

This clone came up once. The chain links TRBV3-1 (or the pseudogene TRBV3-2) to TRBJ2-1; no reliable D call. Deletions cut 0 bases from V and 13 bases from J, with 13 bases between. The CDR3 runs to 13 residues. CDR1 is LGHDT, CDR2 YNNKEL, per germline (reference sequence). CDR3 protein: CASSQELRWSQFF. The CDR3 DNA reads as TGTGCCAGCAGCCAAGAGTTGAGGTGGTCCCAGTTCTTC.

This sequence joins TRBV5-1 and TRBJ2-5, with 13 bases matching TRBD2. Germline CDR1 is SGHRS and CDR2 is YFSETQ. The CDR3 is 15 residues long. J gave up 3 bases and V 4 bases, and 3 bases lay outside the gene matches. The CDR3 loop is CASSKGTSGEETQYF. The CDR3 DNA is TGCGCCAGCAGCAAGGGGACTAGCGGGGAAGAGACCCAGTACTTC.

This clone has a single count. The rearrangement uses TRBV9 and TRBJ2-1; 15 bases align to TRBD2. The V gene's germline CDR1 is SGDLS and CDR2 YYNGEE. The CDR3 sequence is 16 residues long. Trimming at V came to 4 bases and at J to 6 bases, leaving 5 bases not matched to a gene. The CDR3 DNA follows: TGTGCCAGCAGCCCTAGGACTAGCGGGGGGGCCAATGAGCAGTTCTTC. It yields the protein CASSPRTSGGANEQFF.

The V and J genes are TRBV19 and TRBJ1-1; TRBD1 matches at 7 bases. From germline, CDR1 is LNHDA and CDR2 SQIVND (reference sequence). After removal of 6 bases from V and 11 bases from J, the junction contained 9 bases not matched to a gene. The CDR3 is 12 residues long. As DNA, the CDR3 is TGTGCCAGTAGGGGACAGTCGGCGGAGGCTTTCTTT. Translating gives CASRGQSAEAFF.

The chain is built from TRBV25-1 and TRBJ1-2, with 7 bases fitting TRBD1. V trimming: 7 bases; J trimming: 4 bases; junction bases outside the gene matches: 6. The germline V gene has CDR1 MGHDK and CDR2 SYGVNS. CDR3 length equals 13 residues. As DNA, the CDR3 is TGTGCCAGCATCGGACAGGTGGGCTATGGCTACACCTTC. This codes for CASIGQVGYGYTF.

This sequence joins TRBV30 and TRBJ1-6; 8 bases line up with TRBD1. The CDR3 has 13 residues. The germline CDR1 and CDR2 sequences are GTSNPN and SVGIG (reference sequence). V lost 4 bases and J lost 5; bases outside the gene matches: 1. The CDR3 nucleotides are TGTGCCTGGACGACAGGGGATAATTCACCCCTCCACTTT. Residues: CAWTTGDNSPLHF. Full variable domain (outside the CDR3, taken from reference TRBV30 and TRBJ1-6): SQTIHQWPATLVQPVGSPLSLECTVEGTSNPNLYWYRQAAGRGLQLLFYSVGIGQISSEVPQNLSASRPQDRQFILSSKKLLLSDSGFYLCAWTTGDNSPLHFGNGTRLTVT.

This clone was observed a single time. CDR3 protein: CASSIPTANTEAFF. For the CDR3, the DNA is TGTGCCAGCAGCATCCCGACAGCGAACACTGAAGCTTTCTTT. The V call is TRBV5-4, the J call TRBJ1-1, with D possibly matching TRBD1 (5 bases). Germline V CDR1 and CDR2: SGHNT, YYREEE (reference sequence). The CDR3 consists of 14 residues. The V and J ends lost 4 bases and 1 base respectively, with 11 bases between them.

CDR3 in DNA: TGTGCCAGCAGTGAAGTACTAGCGGTGGGGGAGACCCAGTACTTC. This codes for CASSEVLAVGETQYF. This sequence joins TRBV2 and TRBJ2-5; 8 nucleotides match TRBD2. V lost 1 base, J lost 5 bases, and 6 bases stayed unmatched. Germline V gene sequence: CDR1 SNHLY, CDR2 FYNNEI. The CDR3 totals 15 residues.

The count of this clone is one. The rearrangement uses TRBV7-9 and TRBJ1-5; weak D call: TRBD1 (6 bases). CDR1 and CDR2 from the germline V gene are SEHNR and FQNEAQ (reference sequence). V was clipped by 0 bases and J by 2 bases, with 11 bases between them. The CDR3 extends over 16 amino acids. The DNA for the CDR3 is TGTGCCAGCAGCTTAGCGGCAGGGGTGGGCAATCAGCCCCAGCATTTT. It codes for CASSLAAGVGNQPQHF. Drawing the rest from reference TRBV7-9 and TRBJ1-5, the complete variable domain is DTGVSQNPRHKITKRGQNVTFRCDPISEHNRLYWYRQTLGQGPEFLTYFQNEAQLEKSRLLSDRFSAERPKGSFSTLEIQRTEQGDSAMYLCASSLAAGVGNQPQHFGDGTRLSIL.

The chain carries TRBV5-1 and TRBJ1-6; tentative D call: TRBD1 (6 bases). The V and J ends lost 5 bases and 9 bases respectively, with 15 bases between them. The CDR3 runs 14 residues. Germline values: CDR1 SGHRS, CDR2 YFSETQ. In nucleotides, the CDR3 is TGCGCCAGCAGGGACAGTATAGAGGGTTCACCCCTCCACTTT. It yields the protein CASRDSIEGSPLHF.

The chain uses TRBV19 and TRBJ2-2, with D possibly matching TRBD1 (6 bases). Germline CDR1 is LNHDA and CDR2 is SQIVND (reference sequence). This CDR3 is 16 amino acids long. The V end lost 1 base, the J end lost 4 bases, and 13 bases lay between the germline ends. The CDR3 protein is CASSIGARGTTGELFF. The CDR3 DNA is TGTGCCAGTAGTATAGGTGCCAGGGGCACCACCGGGGAGCTGTTTTTT.

The chain links TRBV10-2 to TRBJ1-6, with D unclear. Trimming removed 0 bases at V and 11 bases at J, with 11 bases between. CDR1 is WSHSY, CDR2 SAAADI, per germline. The CDR3 extends over 14 amino acids. CDR3 bases: TGCGCCAGCAGTGAGTCGGGGATGAGGGCACCCCTCCACTTT. Translating it yields CASSESGMRAPLHF.

Concerning this clone: Other DNA sequences of this sample code for an identical CDR3. J is TRBJ2-2 and V is TRBV27; 7 positions agree with TRBD1. V shed 8 bases and J 1 base; nucleotides not matched to a gene: 4. The germline CDR1 and CDR2 sequences are MNHEY and SMNVEV (reference sequence). The CDR3 loop spans 14 amino acids. CDR3 protein: CASRQGRNTGELFF. CDR3 nucleotides: TGTGCCAGCCGACAGGGCCGGAACACCGGGGAGCTGTTTTTT.

The chain employs TRBV7-2 and TRBJ2-5, with a possible D match to TRBD2 (6 bases). The germline V gene has CDR1 SGHTA and CDR2 FQGNSA. The CDR3 spans 14 residues. V lost 3 bases and J lost 3, with 11 bases in between. The CDR3 nucleotides are TGTGCCAGCAGCTTTAACGGGGGAGAAGAGACCCAGTACTTC. Amino acids: CASSFNGGEETQYF.

This clone was counted between two and nine times. The chain couples TRBV6-5 to TRBJ1-2; 11 bases line up with TRBD1. Germline trimming cut 4 bases from V and 7 bases from J; bases unmatched to any gene: 8. The CDR3 loop spans 15 amino acids. The germline CDR1 and CDR2 sequences are MNHEY and SVGAGI. The CDR3 region has the DNA TGTGCCAGCAGTTCGACCTGGACAGGGGGCATTGGCTACACCTTC. Amino acids: CASSSTWTGGIGYTF.

The chain joins TRBV5-1 to TRBJ2-3; TRBD1 aligns across 7 bases. Trimming at V came to 0 bases and at J to 4 bases, leaving 14 bases not matched to a gene. The CDR3 spans 18 residues. In germline, CDR1 is SGHRS, CDR2 YFSETQ. CDR3 amino acids: CASSLGLAGAGGSDTQYF. CDR3 sequence (DNA): TGCGCCAGCAGCTTGGGACTCGCGGGTGCAGGGGGTTCAGATACGCAGTATTTT.

This clone was counted once. The chain recombines TRBV7-9 with TRBJ1-2, with D unresolved. The germline gives CDR1 SEHNR, CDR2 FQNEAQ (reference sequence). V was pared by 1 base and J by 9 bases, with 12 bases between. The CDR3 has 13 amino acids. In DNA, the CDR3 is TGTGCCAGCAGCTTAGGTGGACTCGGGAGCTACACCTTC. The encoded protein is CASSLGGLGSYTF.

The chain uses TRBV5-4 and TRBJ1-6, with 7 bases fitting TRBD1. The length of the CDR3 is 16 residues. The junction had 6 bases not matched to a gene; V was cut back by 2 bases and J by 4 bases. The germline V gene encodes CDR1 SGHNT and CDR2 YYREEE (reference sequence). CDR3 DNA: TGTGCCAGCAGCTTAGAGGGGGCCCGATATAATTCACCCCTCCACTTT. As protein: CASSLEGARYNSPLHF.

This clone has a count of ten or more. This chain uses TRBV18 with TRBJ2-7, with TRBD1 matching 11 bases. The CDR3 runs to 14 residues. Germline lookup yields CDR1 KGHSH and CDR2 LQKENI. Trimming removed 6 bases from V and 1 base from J; junction bases left unmatched: 2. The CDR3 DNA sequence: TGTGCCAGCTCCGGGACAGGGGGGTCCTACGAGCAGTACTTC. Protein product: CASSGTGGSYEQYF.

CDR3 bases: TGTGCCAGCAGCCCCCGAAGGGGACTCGATACGCAGTATTTT. It yields the protein CASSPRRGLDTQYF. The gene calls are TRBV11-3 and TRBJ2-3; D possibly corresponds to TRBD2 (6 bases). Trimming left V 5 bases short and J 6 bases short, with 15 bases between. The CDR3 consists of 14 residues. CDR1 and CDR2 from the germline V gene are SGHNT and YENEEA.

The J gene is TRBJ2-3, the V gene TRBV4-2, with 9 bases aligning to TRBD2. CDR1 is LGHNA, CDR2 YNFKEQ, per germline. J was trimmed by 0 bases and V by 2 bases; bases with no gene match: 6. The CDR3 has 17 amino acids. The CDR3 loop is CASSQRGSGGSTDTQYF. The CDR3 DNA reads TGTGCCAGCAGCCAAAGAGGAAGCGGGGGGAGCACAGATACGCAGTATTTT.

The rearrangement uses TRBV5-4 and TRBJ1-1, with 9 bases lining up with TRBD1. This CDR3 has 14 residues. V was pared by 0 bases and J by 5 bases, with 2 bases of the junction left unmatched. Germline V gene lookup returns CDR1 SGHNT and CDR2 YYREEE (reference sequence). The CDR3 DNA follows: TGTGCCAGCAGCTTGGACAGGGGGCATACTGAAGCTTTCTTT. This codes for CASSLDRGHTEAFF.

This clone appeared once. V and J are TRBV2 and TRBJ2-1, with D hard to call. The V gene's germline CDR1 is SNHLY and CDR2 FYNNEI. CDR3 length: 13 amino acids. Trimming pared 1 base from V and 9 bases from J, leaving 10 bases between. The DNA of the CDR3 is TGTGCCAGCAGTGAAGGTCTGGCATTTGAGCAGTTCTTC. Protein: CASSEGLAFEQFF.

This rearrangement joins TRBV19 to TRBJ2-2; 11 bases match TRBD2. Germline V gene sequence: CDR1 LNHDA, CDR2 SQIVND (reference sequence). The trim removed 5 bases at V and 4 bases at J, leaving 9 bases unmatched. CDR3 length: 17 residues. The CDR3 sequence is CASSSRSGGARTGELFF. CDR3 nucleotides: TGTGCCAGTAGTTCACGTAGCGGGGGGGCCCGCACCGGGGAGCTGTTTTTT.

The J gene is TRBJ2-1, the V gene TRBV5-4; D might be TRBD2 (5 bases). Trimming removed 0 bases at V and 3 bases at J, with 16 bases between. The germline V gene has CDR1 SGHNT and CDR2 YYREEE (reference sequence). This CDR3 comprises 17 residues. Here the CDR3 reads CASSLEIGSADYNEQFF. The CDR3 DNA sequence: TGTGCCAGCAGCTTGGAAATAGGTAGCGCGGACTACAATGAGCAGTTCTTC.

This rearrangement joins TRBV5-1 to TRBJ1-6, with TRBD1 identical over 11 bases. V shed 1 base, J shed 9 bases, and the junction held 3 bases outside the gene matches. The CDR3 spans 15 residues. Germline V gene sequence: CDR1 SGHRS, CDR2 YFSETQ. As DNA, the CDR3 is TGCGCCAGCAGCTTGAGGGGACAGGGGGGTTCACCCCTCCACTTT. It codes for CASSLRGQGGSPLHF. Full variable domain (missing parts from reference TRBV5-1 and TRBJ1-6): KAGVTQTPRYLIKTRGQQVTLSCSPISGHRSVSWYQQTPGQGLQFLFEYFSETQRNKGNFPGRFSGRQFSNSRSEMNVSTLELGDSALYLCASSLRGQGGSPLHFGNGTRLTVT.